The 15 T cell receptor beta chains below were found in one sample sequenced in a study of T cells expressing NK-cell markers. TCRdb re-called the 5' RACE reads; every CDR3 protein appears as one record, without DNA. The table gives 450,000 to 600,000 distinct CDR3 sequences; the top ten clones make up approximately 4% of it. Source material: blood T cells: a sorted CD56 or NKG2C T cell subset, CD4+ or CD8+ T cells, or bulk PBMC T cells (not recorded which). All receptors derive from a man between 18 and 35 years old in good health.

The CDR3 region is CSASPSGRAGYRGEQFF. This chain links TRBV20-1 with TRBJ2-1; the TCRdb D gene call, TRBD2, has no DNA to confirm it. This CDR3 is 17 amino acids long. Germline values: CDR1 DFQATT, CDR2 SNEGSKA (reference sequence).

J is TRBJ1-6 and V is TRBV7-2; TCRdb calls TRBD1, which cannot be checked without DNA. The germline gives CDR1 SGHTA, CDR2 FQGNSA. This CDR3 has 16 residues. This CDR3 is CASSLSREANNSPLHF.

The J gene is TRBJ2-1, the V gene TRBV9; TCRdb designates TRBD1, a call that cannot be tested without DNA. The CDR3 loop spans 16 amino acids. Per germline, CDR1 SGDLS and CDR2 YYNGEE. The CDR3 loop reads CASSGGTALSSFEQFF.

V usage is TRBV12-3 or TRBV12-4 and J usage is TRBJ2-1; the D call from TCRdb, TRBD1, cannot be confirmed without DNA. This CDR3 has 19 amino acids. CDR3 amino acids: CASTGSEVSHPSSYNEQFF.

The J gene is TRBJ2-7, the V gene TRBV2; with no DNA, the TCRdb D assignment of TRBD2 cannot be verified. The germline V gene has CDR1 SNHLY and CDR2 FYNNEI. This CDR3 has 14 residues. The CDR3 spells CASSGIPLPYEQYF.

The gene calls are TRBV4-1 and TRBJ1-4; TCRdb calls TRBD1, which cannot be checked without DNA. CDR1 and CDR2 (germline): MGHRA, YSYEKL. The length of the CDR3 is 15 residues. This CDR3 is CASSQVDRVDEKLFF.

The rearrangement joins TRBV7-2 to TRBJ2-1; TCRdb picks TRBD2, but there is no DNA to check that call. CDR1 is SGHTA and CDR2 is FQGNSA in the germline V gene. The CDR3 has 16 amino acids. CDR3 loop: CASSLGAGLIYNEQFF. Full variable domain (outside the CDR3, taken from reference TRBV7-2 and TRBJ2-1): GAGVSQSPSNKVTEKGKDVELRCDPISGHTALYWYRQSLGQGLEFLIYFQGNSAPDKSGLPSDRFSAERTGGSVSTLTIQRTQQEDSAVYLCASSLGAGLIYNEQFFGPGTRLTVL.

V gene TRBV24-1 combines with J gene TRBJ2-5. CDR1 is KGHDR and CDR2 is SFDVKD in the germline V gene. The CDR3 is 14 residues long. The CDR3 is CATSDSATDETQYF.

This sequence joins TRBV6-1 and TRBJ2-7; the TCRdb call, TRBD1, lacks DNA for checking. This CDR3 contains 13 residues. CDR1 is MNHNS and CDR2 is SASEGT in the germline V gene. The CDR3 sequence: CASNDAGVNEQYF.

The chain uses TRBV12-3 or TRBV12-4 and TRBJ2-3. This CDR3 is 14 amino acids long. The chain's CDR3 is CASSQRSETDTQYF.

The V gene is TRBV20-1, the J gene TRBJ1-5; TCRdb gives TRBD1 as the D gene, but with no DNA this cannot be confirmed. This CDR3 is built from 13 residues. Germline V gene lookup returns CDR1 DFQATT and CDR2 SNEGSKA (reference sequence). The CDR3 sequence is CSAHGTANQPQHF.

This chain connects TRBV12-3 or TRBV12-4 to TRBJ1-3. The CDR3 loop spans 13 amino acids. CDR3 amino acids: CASSPRRSNTIYF.

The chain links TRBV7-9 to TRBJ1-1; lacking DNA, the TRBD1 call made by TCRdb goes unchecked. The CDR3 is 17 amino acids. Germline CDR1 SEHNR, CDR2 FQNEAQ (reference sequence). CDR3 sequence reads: CASSRTLENRAITEAFF.

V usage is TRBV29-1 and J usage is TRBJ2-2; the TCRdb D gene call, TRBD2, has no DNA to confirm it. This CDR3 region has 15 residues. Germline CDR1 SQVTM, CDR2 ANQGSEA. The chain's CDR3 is CSVEEPSANTGELFF.

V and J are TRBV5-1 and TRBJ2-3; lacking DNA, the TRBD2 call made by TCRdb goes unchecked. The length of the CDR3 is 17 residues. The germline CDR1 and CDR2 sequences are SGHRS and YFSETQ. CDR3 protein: CASSAGTSGRAGDTQYF.